A single sample gave rise to the 13 T cell receptor beta chains below, sequenced in a study of OX40 agonist ivuxolimab in advanced cancers. Receptors were amplified or captured by the immunoSEQ multiplex PCR assay. TCRdb mirrors the immuneACCESS table, restricted to in-frame sequences. Some clones are absent from its copies; in checked studies, under half trace to an unresolved V gene, and the reason for the others is unknown. Recorded for this sample are approximately 52,000 clones; approximately 86% of them occurred a single time. The leading ten clones occupy roughly 13% of the sample. The sequenced sample was CD4+ or CD8+ T cells sorted from blood, obtained in a trial of the OX40 agonist ivuxolimab. These receptors all stem from an adult with an advanced solid tumor such as melanoma, head and neck, liver or kidney cancer.

The V gene is TRBV4-3, the J gene TRBJ1-2, with D uncertain. CDR3 length: 15 residues. Germline CDR1 LGHNA, CDR2 YSLEER. Trimming removed 0 bases from V and 0 bases from J, with 8 bases in between. CDR3 coding DNA: TGCGCCAGCAGCCAAGACAGGAAGACTAACTATGGCTACACCTTC. This encodes CASSQDRKTNYGYTF.

The rearrangement links TRBV11-2 to TRBJ1-5; no reliable D call. This CDR3 has 13 residues. V lost 1 base and J 1 base, leaving 2 bases between the germline ends. The germline CDR1 and CDR2 sequences are SGHAT and FQNNGV. Written as DNA, the CDR3 is TGTGCCAGCAGCTTAGGGAGCAATCAGCCCCAGCATTTT. This gives the protein CASSLGSNQPQHF.

The chain is built from TRBV6-1 and TRBJ1-5, with D hard to call. The CDR3 runs to 14 residues. Germline CDR1 is MNHNS and CDR2 is SASEGT. V was shortened by 4 bases and J by 1 base, with 8 bases between the two germline ends. CDR3 sequence: CASSGLMSNQPQHF. In nucleotides, the CDR3 is TGTGCCAGCAGTGGACTTATGAGCAATCAGCCCCAGCATTTT.

This clone was detected only once. This chain joins TRBV2 and TRBJ2-5, with D possibly being TRBD2 (7 bases). Germline loops: CDR1 SNHLY, CDR2 FYNNEI. Trimming took 6 bases from V and 5 from J, leaving 19 bases between them. The CDR3 sequence is 15 residues long. DNA of the CDR3: TGTGCCAGCAGCGTTAGTGGGGGGGCTCTGGAGACCCAGTACTTC. It specifies CASSVSGGALETQYF.

The genes are TRBV2 and TRBJ1-2, with D possibly matching TRBD1 (6 bases). V lost 5 bases and J lost 3, with 13 bases in between. Per germline, CDR1 SNHLY and CDR2 FYNNEI. The CDR3 contains 14 residues. This CDR3 is CASSPWGADYGYTF. The DNA of the CDR3 is TGTGCCAGCAGTCCTTGGGGGGCGGACTATGGCTACACCTTC.

This chain uses TRBV2 with TRBJ1-2, with TRBD1 as a possible D gene (5 bases). The CDR3 loop spans 12 amino acids. CDR1 SNHLY and CDR2 FYNNEI come from the germline V gene. V was shortened by 3 bases and J by 8 bases, with 10 bases between the two germline ends. The CDR3: CASSDRVGGYTF. The CDR3 bases are TGTGCCAGCAGTGACAGGGTGGGCGGCTACACCTTC.

CDR3 in DNA: TGTGCCAGCAGCTCAAGGGAGGGGGGTATCCACGAGCAGTACTTC. Amino acid sequence: CASSSREGGIHEQYF. The V and J genes are TRBV13 and TRBJ2-7, with D possibly matching TRBD2 (7 bases). Trimming stripped 4 bases from V and 5 bases from J, with 18 bases between. The germline V gene encodes CDR1 PRHDT and CDR2 FYEKMQ (reference sequence). The CDR3 totals 15 residues.

The V and J genes are TRBV14 and TRBJ2-3; 8 bases fit TRBD1. Germline CDR1 is SGHDN and CDR2 is FVKESK. J lost 1 base, V lost 4 bases, and 7 bases had no gene match. The CDR3 runs 16 residues. Here the CDR3 DNA reads TGTGCCAGCAGCCGACGTTTGGGACAGGGCACAGATACGCAGTATTTT. As protein: CASSRRLGQGTDTQYF. The entire variable domain, with the rest obtained from reference TRBV14 and TRBJ2-3, is as follows: EAGVTQFPSHSVIEKGQTVTLRCDPISGHDNLYWYRRVMGKEIKFLLHFVKESKQDESGMPNNRFLAERTGGTYSTLKVQPAELEDSGVYFCASSRRLGQGTDTQYFGPGTRLTVL.

This CDR3 reads CASSLSGAGGSQPGELFF. CDR3 in DNA: TGTGCCAGCAGCCTCTCTGGGGCAGGGGGGAGTCAGCCCGGGGAGCTGTTTTTT. The V and J genes are TRBV7-2 and TRBJ2-2; weak D call: TRBD1 (7 bases). The CDR3 contains 18 residues. Germline CDR1 SGHTA, CDR2 FQGNSA. V lost 5 bases and J 6 bases, leaving 25 bases between the germline ends. The variable domain in full, completed from reference TRBV7-2 and TRBJ2-2, reads GAGVSQSPSNKVTEKGKDVELRCDPISGHTALYWYRQSLGQGLEFLIYFQGNSAPDKSGLPSDRFSAERTGGSVSTLTIQRTQQEDSAVYLCASSLSGAGGSQPGELFFGEGSRLTVL.

The chain uses TRBV2 and TRBJ1-1; 9 positions agree with TRBD1. Germline lookup yields CDR1 SNHLY and CDR2 FYNNEI. The length of the CDR3 is 13 residues. The trim removed 8 bases at V and 3 bases at J, leaving 4 bases unmatched. CDR3: CASRWTGDTEAFF. The CDR3 nucleotides are TGTGCCAGCCGTTGGACAGGGGACACTGAAGCTTTCTTT.

CDR3 protein: CASSYNGQSNTEAFF. The CDR3 DNA sequence: TGTGCCAGCAGTTACAATGGGCAGTCTAACACTGAAGCTTTCTTT. The chain joins TRBV6-5 to TRBJ1-1; D remains unclear. Germline V gives CDR1 MNHEY, CDR2 SVGAGI. CDR3 length equals 15 residues. V lost 2 bases, J lost 2 bases, and 12 bases lay in between.

This rearrangement joins TRBV10-2 to TRBJ2-7; 8 bases are shared with TRBD1. The germline V gene encodes CDR1 WSHSY and CDR2 SAAADI. V trimming: 0 bases; J trimming: 0 bases; junction bases outside the gene matches: 4. The CDR3 is 16 amino acids. The CDR3 protein is CASSESDRVYSYEQYF. The CDR3 bases are TGCGCCAGCAGTGAGTCGGACAGGGTCTACTCCTACGAGCAGTACTTC.

The rearrangement links TRBV6-5 to TRBJ1-2; no definite D call. The V and J ends lost 4 bases and 0 bases respectively, with 6 bases between them. CDR3 size: 13 residues. CDR1 is MNHEY, CDR2 SVGAGI, per germline. The DNA of the CDR3 is TGTGCCAGCAGTTTTTTTACTAACTATGGCTACACCTTC. Translating it yields CASSFFTNYGYTF.